This TCR beta chain was profiled in a study of blood T cells in healthy people across ages. The second PCR ran roughly 6 to 11 cycles with a sample-barcoded 5' primer and J-beta primers. TCRdb fed the 5' RACE reads into MiXCR, producing one record per CDR3 protein. The sample contains hundreds of thousands of distinct CDR3 sequences, roughly 43% of which appear only once. CDR1 is MNHEY, CDR2 SMNVEV, per germline (reference sequence). Trimming removed 5 bases from V and 4 bases from J, with 13 bases in between. This CDR3 has 14 residues. Study-wide findings and caveats: Calculation of diversity from one million T cells yielded estimates considered to be underestimates.

Total RNA was extracted at no less than 6 micrograms per sample. About this clonotype itself: The antigen is not known.

This TCR was sampled from a woman aged 55 to 70 in good health. The genes are TRBV27 and TRBJ2-3, with D unresolved. The sequencing input was blood. The CDR3: CASSINSLPDTQYF. The CDR3, as DNA: TGTGCCAGCAGTATCAACTCCCTCCCAGATACGCAGTATTTT.